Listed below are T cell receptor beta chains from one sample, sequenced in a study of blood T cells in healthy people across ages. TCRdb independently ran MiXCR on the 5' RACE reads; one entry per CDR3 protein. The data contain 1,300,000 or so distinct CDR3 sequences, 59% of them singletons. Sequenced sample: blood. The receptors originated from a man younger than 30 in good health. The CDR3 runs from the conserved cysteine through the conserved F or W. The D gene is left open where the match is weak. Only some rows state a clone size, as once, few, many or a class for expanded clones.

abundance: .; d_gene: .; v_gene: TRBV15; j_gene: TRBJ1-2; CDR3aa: CATSYGFGAGGYTF; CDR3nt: TGTGCCACCAGTTACGGGTTCGGGGCGGGCGGCTACACCTTC
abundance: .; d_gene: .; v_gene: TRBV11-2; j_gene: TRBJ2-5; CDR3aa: CASSASQGRRETQYF; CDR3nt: TGTGCCAGCAGCGCCTCACAGGGAAGGAGAGAGACCCAGTACTTC
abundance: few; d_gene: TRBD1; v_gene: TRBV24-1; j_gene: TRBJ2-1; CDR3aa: CATSDPRDRSYNEQFF; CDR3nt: TGTGCCACCAGTGATCCCCGGGACAGATCCTACAATGAGCAGTTCTTC
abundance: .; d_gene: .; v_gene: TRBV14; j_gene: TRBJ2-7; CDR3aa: CASSDWGFYEQYF; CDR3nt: TGTGCCAGCAGCGACTGGGGGTTCTACGAGCAGTACTTC
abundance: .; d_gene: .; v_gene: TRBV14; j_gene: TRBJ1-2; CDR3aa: CASSQGGSHTDPYGYTF; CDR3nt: TGTGCCAGCAGCCAAGGTGGCAGTCACACTGATCCCTATGGCTACACCTTC
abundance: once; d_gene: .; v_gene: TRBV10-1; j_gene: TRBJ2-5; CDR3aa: CASSAQINQETQYF; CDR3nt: TGCGCCAGCAGTGCACAAATTAACCAAGAGACCCAGTACTTC
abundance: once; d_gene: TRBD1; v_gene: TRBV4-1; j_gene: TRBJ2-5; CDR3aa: CASSLIITGGVKETQYF; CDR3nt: TGCGCCAGCAGCCTCATTATCACAGGGGGCGTTAAGGAGACCCAGTACTTC
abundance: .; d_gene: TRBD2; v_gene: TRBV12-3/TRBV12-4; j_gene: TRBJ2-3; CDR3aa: CASSFGLAGGLGFTDTQYF; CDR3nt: TGTGCCAGCAGTTTCGGACTAGCGGGAGGGCTGGGGTTCACAGATACGCAGTATTTT
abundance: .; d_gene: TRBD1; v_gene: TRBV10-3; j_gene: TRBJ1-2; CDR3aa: CAISADRANYGYTF; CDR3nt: TGTGCCATCAGTGCGGACAGGGCGAACTATGGCTACACCTTC
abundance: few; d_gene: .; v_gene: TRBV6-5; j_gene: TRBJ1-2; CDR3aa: CASSYNGESYGYTF; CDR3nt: TGTGCCAGCAGTTACAACGGGGAATCCTATGGCTACACCTTC
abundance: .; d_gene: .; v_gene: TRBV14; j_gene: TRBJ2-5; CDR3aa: CASSQETVVTQYF; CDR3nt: TGTGCCAGCAGCCAAGAAACGGTGGTGACCCAGTACTTC